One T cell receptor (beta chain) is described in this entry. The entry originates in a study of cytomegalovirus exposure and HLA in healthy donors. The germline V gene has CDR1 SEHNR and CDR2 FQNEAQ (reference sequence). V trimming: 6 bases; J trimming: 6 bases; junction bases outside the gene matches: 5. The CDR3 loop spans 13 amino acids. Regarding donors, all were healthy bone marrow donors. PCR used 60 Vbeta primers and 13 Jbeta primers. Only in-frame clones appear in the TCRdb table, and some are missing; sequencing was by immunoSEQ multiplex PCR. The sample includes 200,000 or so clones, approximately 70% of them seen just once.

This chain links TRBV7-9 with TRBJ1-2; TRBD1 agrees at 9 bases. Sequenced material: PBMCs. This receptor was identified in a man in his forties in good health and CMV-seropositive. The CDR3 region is CASSADRGNGYTF. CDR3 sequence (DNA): TGTGCCAGCAGTGCCGACAGGGGGAATGGCTACACCTTC.